This T cell receptor beta chain derives from a study of a mutant IDH1 vaccine in newly diagnosed glioma. The time point: baseline, week 1 (first vaccination visit). This sample's treatment: pre-vaccination baseline after standard-of-care therapy. Sequenced by immunoSEQ multiplex PCR; TCRdb stores in-frame clones only, minus some. This sample yields roughly 70,000 clones, of which about 86% are seen a single time; over 2.5% belongs to the top ten. On this clone itself: The same CDR3 can be traced to other DNA sequences in this sample.

From germline, CDR1 is DFQATT and CDR2 SNEGSKA (reference sequence). The CDR3 runs 11 residues. V gave up 6 bases and J gave up 4 bases, with 6 bases separating them. The V gene is TRBV20-1, the J gene TRBJ2-2; the D is unclear. This receptor was taken from a man aged 30 to 45 with glioma. This sample comprised PBMCs, obtained from a glioma patient treated with radiotherapy, temozolomide or both. This CDR3 reads CSARPTGELFF. Here the CDR3 DNA reads TGCAGTGCCCGGCCCACCGGGGAGCTGTTTTTT.